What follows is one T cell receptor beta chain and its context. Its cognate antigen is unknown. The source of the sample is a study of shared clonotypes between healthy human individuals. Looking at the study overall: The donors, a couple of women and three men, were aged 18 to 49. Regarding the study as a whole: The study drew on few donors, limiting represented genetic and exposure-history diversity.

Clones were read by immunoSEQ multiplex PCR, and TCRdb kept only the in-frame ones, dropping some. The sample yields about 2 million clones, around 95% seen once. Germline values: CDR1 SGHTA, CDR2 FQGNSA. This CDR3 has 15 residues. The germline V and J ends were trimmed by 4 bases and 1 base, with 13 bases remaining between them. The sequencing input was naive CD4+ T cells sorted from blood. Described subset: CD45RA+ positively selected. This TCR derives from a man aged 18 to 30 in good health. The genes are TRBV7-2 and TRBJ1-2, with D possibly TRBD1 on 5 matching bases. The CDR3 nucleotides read TGTGCCAGCAGCTATACGAGGGGCGATAACTATGGCTACACCTTC. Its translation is CASSYTRGDNYGYTF.